Each of the 25 T cell receptor beta chains below was sequenced from the same sample in a study of cytomegalovirus exposure and HLA in healthy donors. It was with 60 Vbeta and 13 Jbeta primers that the PCR ran. The table came from immunoSEQ multiplex PCR; TCRdb's copy has only in-frame clones and leaves some out. The sample has under 200,000 clones, around 79% seen once. The sample comprised PBMCs. These receptors came from a woman aged 50 to 65 in good health and CMV-seronegative.

The J gene is TRBJ1-4, the V gene TRBV5-1; weak D call: TRBD1 (5 bases). The CDR3 has 16 amino acids. Germline CDR1 reads SGHRS; CDR2 reads YFSETQ. V lost 0 bases and J 0 bases, leaving 9 bases between the germline ends. The DNA for the CDR3 is TGCGCCAGCAGCTTGGCGGGGGGAACAACTAATGAAAAACTGTTTTTT. This codes for CASSLAGGTTNEKLFF.

The CDR3 DNA follows: TGTGCCAGTTCACAGGGATACCTTTACAATGAGCAGTTCTTC. Amino acids: CASSQGYLYNEQFF. The chain is built from TRBV19 and TRBJ2-1, with D possibly TRBD1 on 6 matching bases. Germline CDR1 and CDR2: LNHDA and SQIVND (reference sequence). The CDR3 length is 14 residues. Trimming pared 8 bases from V and 4 bases from J, leaving 15 bases between.

The chain is built from TRBV28 and TRBJ1-4, with D possibly matching TRBD1 (6 bases). The germline CDR1 and CDR2 sequences are MDHEN and SYDVKM. The CDR3 has 15 amino acids. With 5 bases removed from V and 4 bases from J, the gap between germline ends came to 14 bases. CDR3 protein: CASSGAGAYNEKLFF. The DNA of the CDR3 is TGTGCCAGCAGTGGGGCGGGGGCCTATAATGAAAAACTGTTTTTT. Drawing the rest from reference TRBV28 and TRBJ1-4, the complete variable domain is DVKVTQSSRYLVKRTGEKVFLECVQDMDHENMFWYRQDPGLGLRLIYFSYDVKMKEKGDIPEGYSVSREKKERFSLILESASTNQTSMYLCASSGAGAYNEKLFFGSGTQLSVL.

The sample holds a few counts of this clone. The same CDR3 can be traced to other DNA sequences in this sample. The rearrangement links TRBV30 to TRBJ1-2; unclear D gene. The CDR3 consists of 11 residues. Germline CDR1 GTSNPN, CDR2 SVGIG (reference sequence). Trimming left V 3 bases short and J 8 bases short, with 10 bases between. The CDR3 DNA reads as TGTGCCTGGAGCCTAGAGGAAGGCTACACCTTC. It translates to CAWSLEEGYTF.

The chain combines TRBV7-9 with TRBJ2-5; 7 bases match TRBD1. CDR1 is SEHNR and CDR2 is FQNEAQ in the germline V gene (reference sequence). Unmatched junction bases numbered 10, after V lost 4 bases and J lost 2 bases. The CDR3 length is 16 residues. The CDR3 sequence is CASSSYRGSAQETQYF. As DNA, the CDR3 is TGTGCCAGCAGCTCATACAGGGGATCGGCACAAGAGACCCAGTACTTC.

This chain joins TRBV11-1 and TRBJ1-1; D may be TRBD1 (5 bases). The germline gives CDR1 SGHAT, CDR2 FQDESV (reference sequence). The V gene lost 2 bases and the J gene lost 0 bases, with 10 bases spanning the gap. The CDR3 spans 15 residues. Here the CDR3 DNA reads TGTGCCAGCAGCTTACAACCAGGGTTGAACACTGAAGCTTTCTTT. This sequence encodes CASSLQPGLNTEAFF.

J is TRBJ2-1 and V is TRBV4-3, with 9 bases aligning to TRBD1. V shed 6 bases, J shed 6 bases, and the junction held 3 bases outside the gene matches. The CDR3 contains 13 residues. Germline V CDR1 and CDR2: LGHNA, YSLEER. As DNA, the CDR3 is TGCGCCAGCAGAATGGACAGGGGCAATGAGCAGTTCTTC. The encoded protein is CASRMDRGNEQFF.

The chain joins TRBV5-4 to TRBJ1-2; TRBD1 aligns across 9 bases. The germline gives CDR1 SGHNT, CDR2 YYREEE (reference sequence). The CDR3 length is 13 residues. Trimming took 4 bases from V and 4 from J; bases not matched to a gene: 2. The CDR3 sequence: CASSTTGGYGYTF. CDR3 nucleotide sequence: TGTGCCAGCAGCACGACAGGGGGCTATGGCTACACCTTC.

This clone occurred once. The rearrangement joins TRBV2 to TRBJ1-4; D unresolved. The CDR3 is 14 amino acids. V lost 0 bases and J lost 3, with 5 bases in between. Germline loops: CDR1 SNHLY, CDR2 FYNNEI. CDR3 sequence reads: CASSEAAANEKLFF. The CDR3 bases are TGTGCCAGCAGTGAAGCGGCGGCTAATGAAAAACTGTTTTTT.

This clone was detected only a few times. The genes are TRBV6-6 and TRBJ1-1; 7 bases line up with TRBD1. The CDR3 totals 15 residues. The V segment lost 2 bases and the J segment 3 bases; nucleotides outside the gene matches: 6. From germline, CDR1 is MNHNY and CDR2 SVGAGI (reference sequence). The CDR3 nucleotides are TGTGCCAGCAGTTACAACAGGGGAGGAGACACTGAAGCTTTCTTT. Translating it yields CASSYNRGGDTEAFF.

The genes are TRBV4-1 and TRBJ2-1; tentative D call: TRBD1 (8 bases). Trimming shortened V by 0 bases and J by 3 bases, and 27 bases separated the two germline ends. This CDR3 has 21 residues. Germline lookup yields CDR1 MGHRA and CDR2 YSYEKL. DNA of the CDR3: TGCGCCAGCAGCCAAGATCAACTGGGCAGGGGGCGGGCTAGCGGCTACAATGAGCAGTTCTTC. Amino acids: CASSQDQLGRGRASGYNEQFF.

The V call is TRBV2, the J call TRBJ2-1; 8 bases fit TRBD2. Losses at the gene ends were 6 bases for V and 12 bases for J; bases not matched to a gene: 16. CDR3 length: 15 residues. Germline CDR1 and CDR2: SNHLY and FYNNEI. The CDR3 reads CASRGAGTRGGLQFF. CDR3 sequence (DNA): TGTGCCAGCAGGGGGGCCGGGACTAGAGGTGGTTTGCAGTTCTTC.

V and J are TRBV4-2 and TRBJ2-1; the match to TRBD1 covers 9 bases. V was clipped by 0 bases and J by 5 bases; unmatched bases: 8. CDR1 and CDR2 from the germline V gene are LGHNA and YNFKEQ. The CDR3 is 17 residues long. The CDR3 is CASSQDLWDRANNEQFF. DNA for the CDR3: TGTGCCAGCAGCCAAGATTTGTGGGACAGGGCTAACAATGAGCAGTTCTTC.

The chain recombines TRBV13 with TRBJ1-1; 8 nucleotides align to TRBD1. The CDR3 runs 14 residues. Germline loops: CDR1 PRHDT, CDR2 FYEKMQ (reference sequence). Trimming took 5 bases from V and 4 from J; bases not matched to a gene: 6. The CDR3 sequence: CASSQNRGATEAFF. CDR3 coding DNA: TGTGCCAGCAGCCAAAACAGGGGGGCCACTGAAGCTTTCTTT.

The rearrangement links TRBV19 to TRBJ1-3, with TRBD1 matching over 8 bases. CDR1 is LNHDA and CDR2 is SQIVND in the germline V gene (reference sequence). The junction had 6 bases not matched to a gene; V was cut back by 4 bases and J by 4 bases. The CDR3 runs to 15 residues. In nucleotides, the CDR3 is TGTGCCAGTAGTACCCGACAGGGGACGGGAAACACCATATATTTT. This codes for CASSTRQGTGNTIYF.

The chain combines TRBV7-2 with TRBJ2-2; maybe TRBD2 (6 bases). Germline V gene sequence: CDR1 SGHTA, CDR2 FQGNSA. CDR3 length: 15 residues. V was clipped by 2 bases and J by 6 bases, with 13 bases between them. The CDR3, as DNA: TGTGCCAGCAGCTTACTCCTGGGCGGGGCCGGGGAGCTGTTTTTT. Its translation is CASSLLLGGAGELFF.

This sequence joins TRBV28 and TRBJ1-2; D remains ambiguous. In germline, CDR1 is MDHEN, CDR2 SYDVKM. The CDR3 is 14 residues long. Trimming shortened V by 7 bases and J by 0 bases, and 12 bases separated the two germline ends. The CDR3 region is CASIRPQANYGYTF. The CDR3 nucleotides are TGTGCCAGCATACGCCCCCAGGCTAACTATGGCTACACCTTC.

V and J are TRBV14 and TRBJ2-2; 8 nucleotides match TRBD1. CDR1 and CDR2 (germline): SGHDN, FVKESK. This CDR3 is built from 15 residues. V lost 1 base, J lost 5 bases, and 3 bases stayed unmatched. CDR3 protein: CASSQVTGGTGELFF. The CDR3 coding sequence is TGTGCCAGCAGCCAAGTTACAGGGGGGACCGGGGAGCTGTTTTTT. Supplemented by reference TRBV14 and TRBJ2-2, the full variable domain reads EAGVTQFPSHSVIEKGQTVTLRCDPISGHDNLYWYRRVMGKEIKFLLHFVKESKQDESGMPNNRFLAERTGGTYSTLKVQPAELEDSGVYFCASSQVTGGTGELFFGEGSRLTVL.

V gene TRBV7-2 combines with J gene TRBJ2-7, with TRBD2 matching 7 bases. Germline V gene data show CDR1 as SGHTA and CDR2 as FQGNSA. J gave up 6 bases and V 4 bases, and 9 bases lay outside the gene matches. The CDR3 covers 14 residues. In nucleotides, the CDR3 is TGTGCCAGCAGCTCCCGCGGGAGATCCGGCGAGCAGTACTTC. It specifies CASSSRGRSGEQYF.

J is TRBJ1-1 and V is TRBV29-1; the D is unclear. Germline-derived CDR1 and CDR2 are SQVTM and ANQGSEA. The length of the CDR3 is 10 residues. Trimming cost V 8 bases and J 7 bases, with 11 bases left between them. CDR3 sequence (DNA): TGCAGCTTTAGGCAGGTTGAAGCTTTCTTT. Its translation is CSFRQVEAFF.

This clone occurred once. The rearrangement uses TRBV19 and TRBJ1-4; D is perhaps TRBD1 (5 bases). Germline lookup yields CDR1 LNHDA and CDR2 SQIVND (reference sequence). Trimming took off 7 bases at V and 3 bases at J, with 21 bases between the two ends. CDR3 length equals 17 residues. DNA of the CDR3: TGTGCCAGTAACCCCTCTCGGGGGGTTGTTGCTAATGAAAAACTGTTTTTT. It codes for CASNPSRGVVANEKLFF.

The V gene is TRBV29-1, the J gene TRBJ2-5; 11 positions match TRBD1. Near its end, the DNA agrees better with TRBJ2-7, so the J call may be wrong. CDR1 is SQVTM and CDR2 is ANQGSEA in the germline V gene. CDR3 length equals 12 residues. Written as DNA, the CDR3 is TGCAGCATAAGGACAGGGGGCTCCGAGCAGTACTTC. Translated: CSIRTGGSEQYF.

This chain connects TRBV28 to TRBJ1-5; no clear D gene. This CDR3 is built from 11 residues. Trimming took off 3 bases at V and 7 bases at J, with 4 bases between the two ends. Per the germline V gene, CDR1 is MDHEN and CDR2 is SYDVKM. CDR3 in amino acids: CASSFGQPQHF. The CDR3 DNA follows: TGTGCCAGCAGTTTCGGGCAGCCCCAGCATTTT.

The V call is TRBV5-1, the J call TRBJ2-7; TRBD2 matches at 14 bases. The CDR3 contains 16 residues. The V gene's germline CDR1 is SGHRS and CDR2 YFSETQ. The V segment lost 2 bases and the J segment 0 bases; nucleotides outside the gene matches: 1. In DNA form, the CDR3 reads TGCGCCAGCAGCTTAGGGACTAGCGGGGGCTCCTACGAGCAGTACTTC. Protein: CASSLGTSGGSYEQYF.

V gene TRBV6-5 combines with J gene TRBJ1-1, with D possibly being TRBD1 (5 bases). The length of the CDR3 is 14 residues. Trimming pared 2 bases from V and 1 base from J, leaving 8 bases between. Germline V gene data show CDR1 as MNHEY and CDR2 as SVGAGI. CDR3: CASSYRGGNTEAFF. CDR3 nucleotide sequence: TGTGCCAGCAGTTACCGGGGGGGGAACACTGAAGCTTTCTTT.